This T cell receptor (beta chain) was retrieved from a study of T cell responses to AZD1222 COVID-19 vaccine. The germline V gene has CDR1 MNHEY and CDR2 SVGAGI. V lost 0 bases, J lost 9 bases, and 1 base stayed unmatched. The CDR3 has 15 residues. Clones were sequenced by immunoSEQ multiplex PCR, and TCRdb holds only the in-frame ones, with some missing. The sample lists roughly 100,000 clones; around 87% were seen once. In regard to this clone: Its target is unknown.

Study-level points and caveats: Reportedly, close to half of spike-specific TCRs are directed against unmutated variant regions.

V gene TRBV6-5 combines with J gene TRBJ1-6, with TRBD1 matching over 11 bases. The starting material was peripheral blood, obtained on day 0 of AZD1222 vaccination. The clonotype was recovered from an adult in good health. The CDR3 is CASSYSGQGVSPLHF. The CDR3 bases are TGTGCCAGCAGTTACTCGGGACAGGGGGTTTCACCCCTCCACTTT.